Reported below is one T cell receptor beta chain. The data originate from a study of blood T cell repertoires in COVID-19. Germline V lookup: CDR1 ENHRY, CDR2 SYGVKD. The CDR3 sequence is 11 residues long. Trimming cost V 2 bases and J 6 bases, with 5 bases left between them. Authors' methods: How many nucleated cells were present was estimated from reference gene primer amplification. Data came from immunoSEQ multiplex PCR; TCRdb stores just in-frame clones and leaves some out. D and trimming come from the DNA, and the V and J calls and clone size come from that table. The repertoire has about 370,000 clones, around 89% of them found once; the top ten carry about 3%. Seattle researchers signed up patients amid active infection and tracked them longitudinally.

The rearrangement joins TRBV10-3 to TRBJ2-7; D remains ambiguous. The sample taken for sequencing was peripheral blood. The sequence was obtained from a woman aged 30 to 39 with COVID-19, enrolled during active disease. The CDR3 nucleotides read TGTGCCATCAGTGAGGACTCCGAGCAGTACTTC. It specifies CAISEDSEQYF.